This TCR beta chain was sequenced during a study of human T cells and chemical hapten exposure. In this sample, this clonotype turned up many times. Germline V gives CDR1 SEHNR, CDR2 FQNEAQ (reference sequence). The CDR3 extends over 11 amino acids. V was shortened by 3 bases and J by 6 bases, with 4 bases between the two germline ends. Time point here: patch test 3, about 24 weeks after DPC sensitization. Indicated treatment: therapeutic diphenylcyclopropenone sensitization with weekly scalp DPC. TCRdb fed the RACE reads into MiXCR, producing one record per CDR3 protein. The sample lists tens of thousands of distinct CDR3 sequences, about 5.6% occurring once.

The V and J genes are TRBV7-9 and TRBJ2-3; D ambiguous. This TCR was sampled from a man between 25 and 39 years old with alopecia areata. Some clones in this sample may be carry-over from other donors' samples. The sequences come from whole blood, collected in connection with sensitization to the hapten diphenylcyclopropenone (DPC). The CDR3 spells CASSFPDTQYF. The CDR3 DNA reads TGTGCCAGCAGCTTTCCGGATACGCAGTATTTT.